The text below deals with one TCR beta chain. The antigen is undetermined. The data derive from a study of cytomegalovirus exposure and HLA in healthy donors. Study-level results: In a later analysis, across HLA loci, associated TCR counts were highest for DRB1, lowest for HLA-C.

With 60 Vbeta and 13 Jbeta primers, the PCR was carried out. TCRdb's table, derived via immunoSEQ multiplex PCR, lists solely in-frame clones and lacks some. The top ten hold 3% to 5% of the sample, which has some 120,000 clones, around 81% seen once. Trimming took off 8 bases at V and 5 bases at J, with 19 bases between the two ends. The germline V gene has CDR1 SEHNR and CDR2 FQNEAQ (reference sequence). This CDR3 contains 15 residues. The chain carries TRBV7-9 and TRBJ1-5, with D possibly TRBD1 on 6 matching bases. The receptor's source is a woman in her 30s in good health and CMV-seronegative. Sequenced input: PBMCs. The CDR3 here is CASRDGTRADQPQHF. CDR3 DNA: TGTGCCAGCCGGGACGGGACAAGAGCCGATCAGCCCCAGCATTTT.